This is a list of T cell receptor beta chains from one sample in a study of blood T cell repertoires in COVID-19. Assay: immunoSEQ multiplex PCR; the TCRdb copy retains only in-frame clones and omits some. The sample has a few hundred thousand clones, 70% to 90% seen once. The source material was peripheral blood. Source of these receptors: a woman aged 50 to 60 with COVID-19, enrolled during active disease. The CDR3 runs from the conserved cysteine through the conserved F or W. The order of the fields is V gene, J gene, D gene, clone size, CDR3 DNA, CDR3 protein. The D gene is left open where the match is weak. Size is stated for part of the rows, as once, few or many counts, or as a class when the clone is expanded.

v_gene: TRBV9; j_gene: TRBJ2-1; d_gene: TRBD2; abundance: .; CDR3nt: TGTGCCAGCAGCCCGCGTGGACTAGCGGTTAACAATGAGCAGTTCTTC; CDR3aa: CASSPRGLAVNNEQFF
v_gene: TRBV3-1/TRBV3-2; j_gene: TRBJ2-2; d_gene: .; abundance: once; CDR3nt: TGTGCCAGCAGCCAAACCACAAGTCTTGCTGGGGAGCTGTTTTTT; CDR3aa: CASSQTTSLAGELFF
v_gene: TRBV9; j_gene: TRBJ2-7; d_gene: TRBD1; abundance: .; CDR3nt: TGTGCCAGCAGCGTAGAGGGGGCCTTCTCTGGGGAGCAGTACTTC; CDR3aa: CASSVEGAFSGEQYF
v_gene: TRBV5-1; j_gene: TRBJ1-2; d_gene: TRBD1; abundance: .; CDR3nt: TGCGCCAGCAGCTTCACGACAGGGAACTATGGCTACACCTTC; CDR3aa: CASSFTTGNYGYTF
v_gene: TRBV19; j_gene: TRBJ2-7; d_gene: TRBD1; abundance: .; CDR3nt: TGTGCCAGTAGTCCCGGGACAGGGAACGAGCAGTACTTC; CDR3aa: CASSPGTGNEQYF
v_gene: TRBV7-2; j_gene: TRBJ2-1; d_gene: TRBD2; abundance: .; CDR3nt: TGTGCCAGCAGCCCCAACCGACTAGCGGTCGGATACAATGAGCAGTTCTTC; CDR3aa: CASSPNRLAVGYNEQFF
v_gene: TRBV6-5; j_gene: TRBJ1-1; d_gene: TRBD1; abundance: .; CDR3nt: TGTGCCAGCAGTACCTCAGGGGGCGCAGAAACTGAAGCTTTCTTT; CDR3aa: CASSTSGGAETEAFF
v_gene: TRBV7-9; j_gene: TRBJ2-7; d_gene: TRBD1; abundance: .; CDR3nt: TGTGCCAGCAGCCTGCCCGGAGGGACAGGGACCTACGAGCAGTACTTC; CDR3aa: CASSLPGGTGTYEQYF
v_gene: TRBV5-1; j_gene: TRBJ2-1; d_gene: TRBD2; abundance: .; CDR3nt: TGCGCCAGCAGCTTAAGTACTAGCGCGGTAATGGATGAGCAGTTCTTC; CDR3aa: CASSLSTSAVMDEQFF
v_gene: TRBV9; j_gene: TRBJ2-1; d_gene: TRBD2; abundance: .; CDR3nt: TGTGCCAGCAGCGTAGGGGTAGCGGGGGGGCAAGAGCAGTTCTTC; CDR3aa: CASSVGVAGGQEQFF
v_gene: TRBV5-5; j_gene: TRBJ2-6; d_gene: .; abundance: .; CDR3nt: TGTGCCAGCAGCGCTCGCAGTGTGGGGGGCTCTGGGGCCAACGTCCTGACTTTC; CDR3aa: CASSARSVGGSGANVLTF
v_gene: TRBV24-1; j_gene: TRBJ2-5; d_gene: TRBD1; abundance: .; CDR3nt: TGTGCCACCAGTGATCGGACAGGGGGCGAAGAGACCCAGTACTTC; CDR3aa: CATSDRTGGEETQYF
v_gene: TRBV27; j_gene: TRBJ1-6; d_gene: .; abundance: .; CDR3nt: TGTGCCAGCAGCCTAAGACCCGCGGCACCCCTCCACTTT; CDR3aa: CASSLRPAAPLHF
v_gene: TRBV19; j_gene: TRBJ1-5; d_gene: TRBD1; abundance: .; CDR3nt: TGTGCCAGTAGTATCCGGGACAGGGCTCAGCCCCAGCATTTT; CDR3aa: CASSIRDRAQPQHF
v_gene: TRBV12-5; j_gene: TRBJ1-2; d_gene: TRBD1; abundance: once; CDR3nt: TGTGCTAGTGGTGGACAGGGGACCCATGGCTACACCTTC; CDR3aa: CASGGQGTHGYTF
v_gene: TRBV2; j_gene: TRBJ2-1; d_gene: .; abundance: once; CDR3nt: TGTGCCAGCGGACCGGGACTTACCATCAATGAGCAGTTCTTC; CDR3aa: CASGPGLTINEQFF
v_gene: TRBV19; j_gene: TRBJ2-1; d_gene: TRBD2; abundance: .; CDR3nt: TGTGCCAGTAGACCGCGACGGGAGGGGGACAATGAGCAGTTCTTC; CDR3aa: CASRPRREGDNEQFF
v_gene: TRBV29-1; j_gene: TRBJ1-1; d_gene: .; abundance: .; CDR3nt: TGCAGCGTGCGTACAGGTGAAGCTTTCTTT; CDR3aa: CSVRTGEAFF